The sequence of this T cell receptor beta chain was determined in a study of T cell responses to AZD1222 COVID-19 vaccine. Study-wide findings and caveats: There were mostly white British donors and more females than males, and clonal diversity was possibly underestimated.

Points on this clone: Its antigen remains unidentified.

Libraries were prepared by immunoSEQ multiplex PCR; TCRdb keeps only in-frame clonotypes and omits some of them. The data hold 200,000 to 250,000 clones, with 90% to 95% observed a single time. CDR1 is MDHEN, CDR2 SYDVKM, per germline. Deletions cut 7 bases from V and 0 bases from J, with 18 bases between. The CDR3 spans 16 residues. This TCR was sampled from an adult who received the MenACWY meningococcal vaccine as a control. J is TRBJ1-1 and V is TRBV28; D may be TRBD1 (5 bases). Sequencing used peripheral blood, obtained 28 days after the second dose of the MenACWY control vaccine. In nucleotides, the CDR3 is TGTGCCAGCATTCCTCTCCCAGGGTTCATGAACACTGAAGCTTTCTTT. As protein: CASIPLPGFMNTEAFF.